These T cell receptor beta chains were read from a single sample in a study of shared clonotypes between healthy human individuals. The assay was immunoSEQ multiplex PCR, and TCRdb's table has in-frame clones only and misses some. Counted here are 2 million to 2.5 million clones, roughly 93% occurring once; the ten biggest clones make up about 0.37%. The sample consisted of naive CD4+ T cells from PBMCs. Receptors originate from a young man in good health. Some clones in this sample may be carry-over from other donors' samples. Both conserved end residues are part of each CDR3. The order of the fields is clone size, J gene, D gene, V gene, CDR3 length, CDR3 protein, CDR3 DNA. A D gene is named only where the DNA matches it firmly. Some rows have no size entry. The others give once, few or many, or a class for an expanded clone.

abundance: NA; j_gene: TRBJ2-4; d_gene: NA; v_gene: TRBV9; len: 16; CDR3aa: CASSQLDSLAKNIQYF; CDR3nt: TGTGCCAGCAGCCAACTGGACAGTCTAGCCAAAAACATTCAGTACTTC
abundance: NA; j_gene: TRBJ2-3; d_gene: NA; v_gene: TRBV11-3; len: 15; CDR3aa: CASSLDSGRGDTQYF; CDR3nt: TGTGCCAGCAGCTTAGACTCGGGAAGGGGAGATACGCAGTATTTT
abundance: once; j_gene: TRBJ2-7; d_gene: NA; v_gene: TRBV28; len: 14; CDR3aa: CASSLIQRAYEQYF; CDR3nt: TGTGCCAGCAGTTTAATCCAGCGGGCCTACGAGCAGTACTTC
abundance: NA; j_gene: TRBJ2-1; d_gene: NA; v_gene: TRBV6-6; len: 13; CDR3aa: CASSYDPYNEQFF; CDR3nt: TGTGCCAGCAGTTACGATCCGTACAATGAGCAGTTCTTC
abundance: NA; j_gene: TRBJ2-2; d_gene: TRBD2; v_gene: TRBV18; len: 14; CDR3aa: CASSQWTSTGELFF; CDR3nt: TGTGCCAGCTCACAGTGGACTAGCACCGGGGAGCTGTTTTTT
abundance: NA; j_gene: TRBJ1-4; d_gene: NA; v_gene: TRBV30; len: 11; CDR3aa: CAWSEDEKLFF; CDR3nt: TGTGCCTGGAGCGAGGATGAAAAACTGTTTTTT
abundance: once; j_gene: TRBJ2-7; d_gene: NA; v_gene: TRBV11-2; len: 12; CDR3aa: CASSPEEYEQYF; CDR3nt: TGTGCCAGCAGCCCTGAAGAATACGAGCAGTACTTC
abundance: NA; j_gene: TRBJ2-1; d_gene: NA; v_gene: TRBV28; len: 13; CDR3aa: CASSLFAVNEQFF; CDR3nt: TGTGCCAGCAGTTTATTCGCCGTGAATGAGCAGTTCTTC
abundance: NA; j_gene: TRBJ2-7; d_gene: TRBD2; v_gene: TRBV2; len: 11; CDR3aa: CASSAGTSEYF; CDR3nt: TGTGCCAGCAGCGCGGGGACTAGCGAATACTTC
abundance: NA; j_gene: TRBJ2-7; d_gene: NA; v_gene: TRBV20-1; len: 10; CDR3aa: CSANRGVQYF; CDR3nt: TGCAGTGCTAATCGCGGGGTGCAGTACTTC
abundance: NA; j_gene: TRBJ2-5; d_gene: NA; v_gene: TRBV28; len: 14; CDR3aa: CASSYTRARETQYF; CDR3nt: TGTGCCAGCAGCTATACCAGGGCGAGGGAGACCCAGTACTTC
abundance: NA; j_gene: TRBJ1-2; d_gene: TRBD1; v_gene: TRBV6-5; len: 14; CDR3aa: CASTSLQGYYGYTF; CDR3nt: TGTGCCAGCACTTCATTACAGGGGTACTATGGCTACACCTTC
abundance: NA; j_gene: TRBJ2-7; d_gene: TRBD2; v_gene: TRBV19; len: 15; CDR3aa: CASSTLAGGPSEQYF; CDR3nt: TGTGCCAGTAGTACCCTAGCGGGAGGGCCAAGCGAGCAGTACTTC
abundance: NA; j_gene: TRBJ2-6; d_gene: NA; v_gene: TRBV4-1; len: 13; CDR3aa: CASSQDLSRFLTF; CDR3nt: TGCGCCAGCAGCCAAGACCTAAGCCGTTTCCTGACTTTC
abundance: NA; j_gene: TRBJ1-1; d_gene: TRBD1; v_gene: TRBV11-2; len: 12; CDR3aa: CASSSSGGEAFF; CDR3nt: TGTGCCAGCAGCTCGTCAGGGGGTGAAGCTTTCTTT
abundance: NA; j_gene: TRBJ2-1; d_gene: TRBD2; v_gene: TRBV28; len: 16; CDR3aa: CASTQGGTSTYNEQFF; CDR3nt: TGTGCCAGCACCCAAGGTGGGACTAGTACTTACAATGAGCAGTTCTTC
abundance: NA; j_gene: TRBJ1-5; d_gene: NA; v_gene: TRBV18; len: 14; CDR3aa: CASSAGQTNQPQHF; CDR3nt: TGTGCCAGCTCAGCCGGACAGACGAATCAGCCCCAGCATTTT
abundance: NA; j_gene: TRBJ1-1; d_gene: NA; v_gene: TRBV25-1; len: 11; CDR3aa: CASSENTEAFF; CDR3nt: TGTGCCAGCAGTGAAAACACTGAAGCTTTCTTT
abundance: NA; j_gene: TRBJ1-2; d_gene: NA; v_gene: TRBV30; len: 12; CDR3aa: CAWSTATGRVRF; CDR3nt: TGTGCCTGGAGTACAGCGACAGGCCGGGTACGCTTC
abundance: NA; j_gene: TRBJ2-1; d_gene: NA; v_gene: TRBV7-3; len: 14; CDR3aa: CASSSEGKGSEQFF; CDR3nt: TGTGCCAGCAGCTCGGAGGGAAAGGGAAGTGAGCAGTTCTTC
abundance: NA; j_gene: TRBJ2-1; d_gene: NA; v_gene: TRBV2; len: 16; CDR3aa: CASRPSRDLSYNEQFF; CDR3nt: TGTGCCAGCAGGCCCTCCCGGGACCTCTCCTACAATGAGCAGTTCTTC
abundance: NA; j_gene: TRBJ2-1; d_gene: NA; v_gene: TRBV6-6; len: 14; CDR3aa: CASRGEPLYNEQFF; CDR3nt: TGTGCCAGCCGAGGGGAACCCCTATACAATGAGCAGTTCTTC
abundance: NA; j_gene: TRBJ2-5; d_gene: NA; v_gene: TRBV9; len: 15; CDR3aa: CASSPRTAPQETQYF; CDR3nt: TGTGCCAGCAGCCCCCGGACAGCACCCCAAGAGACCCAGTACTTC
abundance: NA; j_gene: TRBJ2-1; d_gene: TRBD1; v_gene: TRBV6-5; len: 13; CDR3aa: CASSYGQGAEQFF; CDR3nt: TGTGCCAGCAGTTACGGACAGGGGGCTGAGCAGTTCTTC
abundance: NA; j_gene: TRBJ2-7; d_gene: TRBD2; v_gene: TRBV19; len: 14; CDR3aa: CASTRIAGLDEQYF; CDR3nt: TGTGCCAGTACCCGGATAGCGGGACTAGACGAGCAGTACTTC
abundance: NA; j_gene: TRBJ1-4; d_gene: NA; v_gene: TRBV29-1; len: 14; CDR3aa: CSVHTTGSNEKLFF; CDR3nt: TGCAGCGTGCACACGACAGGTTCAAATGAAAAACTGTTTTTT
abundance: NA; j_gene: TRBJ1-1; d_gene: NA; v_gene: TRBV7-8; len: 14; CDR3aa: CASSLVSGPTEAFF; CDR3nt: TGTGCCAGCAGCTTAGTGTCAGGACCCACTGAAGCTTTCTTT
abundance: NA; j_gene: TRBJ1-4; d_gene: TRBD1; v_gene: TRBV28; len: 14; CDR3aa: CASSERQGEEKLFF; CDR3nt: TGTGCCAGCAGCGAGAGGCAGGGGGAGGAAAAACTGTTTTTT
abundance: once; j_gene: TRBJ2-7; d_gene: TRBD1; v_gene: TRBV11-1; len: 15; CDR3aa: CASSSSGQRIYEQYF; CDR3nt: TGTGCCAGCAGCTCCTCGGGACAGCGAATCTACGAGCAGTACTTC
abundance: NA; j_gene: TRBJ2-2; d_gene: TRBD2; v_gene: TRBV4-1; len: 16; CDR3aa: CASSQGASGRTGELFF; CDR3nt: TGCGCCAGCAGCCAAGGGGCTAGCGGACGCACCGGGGAGCTGTTTTTT
abundance: NA; j_gene: TRBJ2-2; d_gene: NA; v_gene: TRBV18; len: 18; CDR3aa: CASSPGSRRGANTGELFF; CDR3nt: TGTGCCAGCTCACCGGGGAGCAGGAGAGGGGCCAACACCGGGGAGCTGTTTTTT
abundance: NA; j_gene: TRBJ2-2; d_gene: TRBD2; v_gene: TRBV5-1; len: 15; CDR3aa: CASSLLASGVGELFF; CDR3nt: TGCGCCAGCAGCTTGTTGGCTAGCGGAGTCGGGGAGCTGTTTTTT
abundance: once; j_gene: TRBJ2-3; d_gene: NA; v_gene: TRBV5-1; len: 14; CDR3aa: CASRRGEGTDTQYF; CDR3nt: TGCGCCAGCAGGAGGGGGGAAGGCACAGATACGCAGTATTTT
abundance: NA; j_gene: TRBJ2-5; d_gene: NA; v_gene: TRBV7-3; len: 15; CDR3aa: CASSLIQGPQETQYF; CDR3nt: TGTGCCAGCAGCTTAATCCAGGGCCCCCAAGAGACCCAGTACTTC
abundance: few; j_gene: TRBJ1-2; d_gene: NA; v_gene: TRBV28; len: 11; CDR3aa: CASSSGFGYTF; CDR3nt: TGTGCCAGCAGTTCAGGGTTTGGCTACACCTTC
abundance: few; j_gene: TRBJ1-1; d_gene: NA; v_gene: TRBV7-3; len: 13; CDR3aa: CASSLLGQGEAFF; CDR3nt: TGTGCCAGCAGCTTACTAGGCCAGGGGGAAGCTTTCTTT
abundance: once; j_gene: TRBJ1-3; d_gene: TRBD1; v_gene: TRBV7-9; len: 14; CDR3aa: CASSQTGTGNTIYF; CDR3nt: TGTGCCAGCAGCCAGACAGGGACTGGAAACACCATATATTTT
abundance: once; j_gene: TRBJ2-7; d_gene: NA; v_gene: TRBV28; len: 13; CDR3aa: CASSIGRELEQYF; CDR3nt: TGTGCCAGCAGTATCGGCCGAGAACTCGAGCAGTACTTC
abundance: NA; j_gene: TRBJ2-2; d_gene: TRBD1; v_gene: TRBV18; len: 16; CDR3aa: CASLDRVSRNTGELFF; CDR3nt: TGTGCCAGCCTGGACAGGGTGTCTAGAAACACCGGGGAGCTGTTTTTT
abundance: NA; j_gene: TRBJ2-3; d_gene: NA; v_gene: TRBV2; len: 15; CDR3aa: CASSVDRLIGDTQYF; CDR3nt: TGTGCCAGCAGTGTCGACAGGCTAATCGGAGATACGCAGTATTTT
abundance: NA; j_gene: TRBJ2-1; d_gene: TRBD1; v_gene: TRBV5-1; len: 14; CDR3aa: CASSSGTGYNEQFF; CDR3nt: TGCGCCAGCAGCTCCGGGACAGGGTACAATGAGCAGTTCTTC
abundance: NA; j_gene: TRBJ2-1; d_gene: NA; v_gene: TRBV5-1; len: 15; CDR3aa: CASSLAAGPYNEQFF; CDR3nt: TGCGCCAGCAGCTTGGCTGCAGGACCCTACAATGAGCAGTTCTTC